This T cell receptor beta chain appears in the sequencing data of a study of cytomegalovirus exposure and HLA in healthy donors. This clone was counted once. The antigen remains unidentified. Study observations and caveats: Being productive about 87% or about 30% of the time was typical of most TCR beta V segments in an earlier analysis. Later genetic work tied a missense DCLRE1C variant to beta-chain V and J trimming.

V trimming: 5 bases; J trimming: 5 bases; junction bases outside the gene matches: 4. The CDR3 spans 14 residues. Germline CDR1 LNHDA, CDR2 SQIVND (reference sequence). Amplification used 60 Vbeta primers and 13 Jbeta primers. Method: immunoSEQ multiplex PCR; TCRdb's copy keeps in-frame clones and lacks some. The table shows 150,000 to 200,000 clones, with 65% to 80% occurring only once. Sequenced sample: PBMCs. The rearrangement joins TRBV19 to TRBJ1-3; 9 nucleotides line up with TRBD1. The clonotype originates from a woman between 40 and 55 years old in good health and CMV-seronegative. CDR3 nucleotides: TGTGCCAGTAGTCGGGGACAGGGAAGAAACACCATATATTTT. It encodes CASSRGQGRNTIYF.